This T cell receptor (beta chain) was observed in a study of blood T cell repertoires in COVID-19. For the study at large: The analysed material was cDNA or gDNA that came from T cells, B-cell-depleted T cells, or PBMCs.

As handled by the study authors: Nucleated cell counts were estimated from reference gene primer amplification. The protocol was immunoSEQ multiplex PCR, while the TCRdb copy is restricted to in-frame clones and leaves out a portion. Clonal size and the V and J genes are those of that table, whereas D and trimming came from the DNA. This sample has about 280,000 clones, with around 85% found just once. Looked up from germline, CDR1 is SGHNT and CDR2 is YYREEE (reference sequence). Trimming took 4 bases from V and 8 from J, leaving 21 bases between them. This CDR3 is built from 15 residues. All enrollees were roughly 18 to 90 years old and from 20 to 25 US areas. Cohort 3 donors were reported recovered after two negative PCRs, clearance, or symptom resolution.

The rearrangement joins TRBV5-4 to TRBJ1-2, with D perhaps matching TRBD1 (5 bases). The TCR originated in a woman aged 50 to 60 who had recovered from COVID-19. Sequencing was carried out using PBMCs or T cells enriched from blood (not recorded which). The CDR3 DNA is TGTGCCAGCAGCCGTTTAGATACAGGTTCATGGGGCTACACCTTC. This translates into CASSRLDTGSWGYTF.